This entry describes one T cell receptor beta chain. This receptor's antigen is unknown. No quality values exist for individual bases; no much larger clone is one base distant. This entry is derived from a study of OX40 agonist ivuxolimab in advanced cancers. About the study as a whole: The costimulatory receptor OX40 (CD134) was targeted by ivuxolimab, a fully human IgG2 agonistic monoclonal antibody. Intravenous ivuxolimab was administered to patients every 2 weeks at six dose levels: 0.01, 0.1, 0.3, 1.5, 3 and 10 mg/kg. Of the roughly 50 dose-escalation patients, hepatocellular carcinoma was present in some 19, melanoma in approximately 15, renal cell carcinoma in 9 and head and neck cancer in 9. A male proportion of 75% to 85% and a mean age of roughly 55 years, ranging from 23 to 79, were recorded for the dose-escalation cohort. Patients were allowed to have had prior anti-PD-1, anti-PD-L1 or anti-CTLA-4 therapy, and approximately 40% of the dose-escalation patients had been treated with checkpoint inhibitors. Partial responses occurred in three dose-escalation patients: two with cutaneous melanoma and one with hepatocellular carcinoma. Peripheral TCRbeta sequencing was intended to test whether TCR sequence diversity was altered and clonal T-cell expansion was caused by ivuxolimab. The paper describes the monotherapy dose-escalation part (N of about 50 patients) of the phase I trial of ivuxolimab. The study at large found these results: Antigen specificity was not determined for the clonally expanded peripheral T cells. Low levels of normalized T-cell clonal expansion were also seen in some patients who did not respond. After ivuxolimab, more expanded clones were found on average in CD8+ T cells than in CD4+ T cells. Clonal expansion of both CD4+ and CD8+ blood T cells was observed from baseline to week 6 at doses 0.1 to 3.0 mg/kg. In the 0.1-3.0 mg/kg groups, partial responders were among the patients with the lowest normalized peripheral clonal expansion, particularly in CD8+ T cells.

The trial excluded patients who had a history of autoimmune disease or were on systemic immunosuppression. Peripheral blood for TCR sequencing was drawn from every dose cohort at baseline, at cycle 4 day 1 and at cycle 7 day 1. The samples were taken from a phase I, first-in-human, multicenter, open-label dose-escalation trial of ivuxolimab. Adults with locally advanced or metastatic head and neck squamous cell, hepatocellular, melanoma or renal cell carcinoma were enrolled in the trial. Before TCR sequencing, CD4+ T cells and CD8+ T cells were sorted from peripheral blood as separate populations. Counted from cysteine to phenylalanine, this CDR3 has 17 amino acids. Only the CDR3 region is kept as DNA, spanning 51 bases read in frame from base 1. CDR1 and CDR2 are read off the germline V gene as SGHTA and FQGNSA. Cut back by 1 base and 5 bases, the V and J ends lie 20 bases apart. To sequence the TCRbeta CDR3 region, genomic DNA was isolated from the sorted cells. The immunoSEQ Assay was used to sequence the TCRbeta CDR3 regions. TCRdb took this table from immuneACCESS and kept in-frame rearrangements with V and J called. Such tables lack part of the clones; where checked against another copy, unresolved V genes explain under half of the gap, and the rest is unexplained. The sample profile shows more than 65,000 clones; about 85% of them were found once. About 0.83% of the sample comes from the top ten.

Here the chain combines TRBV7-2 and TRBJ2-5; the D gene cannot be named for sure. Sequencing used CD4+ or CD8+ T cells sorted from blood, obtained in a trial of the OX40 agonist ivuxolimab. The source is an adult with an advanced solid tumor such as melanoma, head and neck, liver or kidney cancer. Here is the DNA: TGTGCCAGCAGCTTAGTATACGGTGATGCCGTTCTGGAGACCCAGTACTTC. Its translation is CASSLVYGDAVLETQYF.